The 12 T cell receptor beta chains given below trace back to one sample, sequenced in a study of T cell repertoires in cytomegalovirus infection. Each CDR3 protein is one row after TCRdb ran MiXCR on the reads. Of some 920,000 distinct CDR3 sequences listed, less than 40% are singletons. No antigen has been identified for these receptors. The starting material was cultured CD8+ T cells from PBMCs, obtained from culture after CMV antigen stimulation. The receptor source for this set is a human donor in good health (CMV status not recorded). Some clones in this sample may be carry-over from other donors' samples.

This clonotype was observed a few times. The J gene is TRBJ2-7, the V gene TRBV6-2 or TRBV6-3; TRBD2 agrees at 8 bases. In germline, CDR1 is MNHEY, CDR2 SVGEGT. The V and J ends lost 5 bases and 5 bases, in that order; junction bases with no gene match: 8. CDR3 size: 14 residues. The CDR3 nucleotides read TGTGCCAGCAGTAAACCGGGACTAGGGAACGAGCAGTACGTC. Its protein is CASSKPGLGNEQYV.

This clonotype was picked up many times. The rearrangement joins TRBV6-1 to TRBJ1-1, with 11 bases matching TRBD1. Germline CDR1 and CDR2: MNHNS and SASEGT. Trimming took 4 bases from V and 4 from J; bases not matched to a gene: 2. This CDR3 has 14 amino acids. CDR3 region: CASSAGTGGTEAFF. CDR3 nucleotide sequence: TGTGCCAGCAGTGCCGGGACAGGGGGCACTGAAGCTTTCTTT.

The chain links TRBV7-2 to TRBJ2-7; tentative D call: TRBD2 (6 bases). The V end lost 0 bases, the J end lost 4 bases, and 16 bases lay between the germline ends. The CDR3 totals 16 residues. Germline V gene data show CDR1 as SGHTA and CDR2 as FQGNSA. For the CDR3, the DNA is TGTGCCAGCAGCTTAGCTCTGCCGGGGGTCGAGTACGAGCAGTACGTC. This codes for CASSLALPGVEYEQYV.

The rearrangement uses TRBV20-1 and TRBJ2-3; D remains ambiguous. V was cut by 5 bases and J by 8 bases, with 5 bases left in between. This CDR3 has 9 amino acids. Germline V CDR1 and CDR2: DFQATT, SNEGSKA (reference sequence). CDR3 coding DNA: TGCAGTGCTTCTCCTACGCAGTATTTT. It yields the protein CSASPTQYF.

In this sample, this clonotype turned up a few times. V gene TRBV7-6 combines with J gene TRBJ1-4; D not resolved. Germline-derived CDR1 and CDR2 are SGHVS and FNYEAQ. Deletions cut 5 bases from V and 4 bases from J, with 8 bases between. The CDR3 is 13 residues long. The CDR3 DNA sequence: TGTGCCAGCAGCCCCCCCTTTAATGAAAAACTGTTTTTT. Translated: CASSPPFNEKLFF.

This clonotype has a handful of counts. The V gene is TRBV7-6, the J gene TRBJ2-2; 8 positions agree with TRBD1. Germline assignment: CDR1 SGHVS and CDR2 FNYEAQ. The CDR3 extends over 16 amino acids. Trimming cost V 5 bases and J 0 bases; bases outside gene matches: 5. The CDR3 DNA is TGTGCCAGCAGCCCGGGACAGGTCACGAACACCGGGGAGCTGTTTTTT. The encoded protein is CASSPGQVTNTGELFF.

This clonotype was recorded at least ten times. CDR3 sequence: CASSLGTGSQETQYF. CDR3 in DNA: TGTGCCAGCAGTTTGGGGACAGGGTCCCAAGAGACCCAGTACTTC. The chain joins TRBV12-3 or TRBV12-4 to TRBJ2-5, with 9 bases fitting TRBD1. This CDR3 contains 15 residues. Trimming cost V 3 bases and J 1 base; bases outside gene matches: 3.

In this sample, this clonotype turned up many times. This sequence joins TRBV7-2 and TRBJ2-1; tentative D call: TRBD2 (6 bases). The CDR3 consists of 16 residues. The ends were cut back, 1 base at V and 0 bases at J, with 10 bases in the middle. CDR1 and CDR2 (germline): SGHTA, FQGNSA. CDR3 amino acids: CASSLGPSDSYNEQFF. CDR3 sequence (DNA): TGTGCCAGCAGCTTAGGTCCTAGCGACTCCTACAATGAGCAGTTCTTC. Based on the CDR3 plus reference TRBV7-2 and TRBJ2-1, the full variable domain is GAGVSQSPSNKVTEKGKDVELRCDPISGHTALYWYRQSLGQGLEFLIYFQGNSAPDKSGLPSDRFSAERTGGSVSTLTIQRTQQEDSAVYLCASSLGPSDSYNEQFFGPGTRLTVL.

This chain joins TRBV5-1 and TRBJ2-7; D is ambiguous. Germline V gene sequence: CDR1 SGHRS, CDR2 YFSETQ. The CDR3 is 17 residues long. Trimming stripped 4 bases from V and 2 bases from J, with 22 bases between. CDR3: CASSENSLNLSPYEQYF. The CDR3 region has the DNA TGCGCCAGCAGCGAAAACAGCTTAAACCTCTCGCCCTACGAGCAGTACTTC.

This clonotype was counted once. The rearrangement joins TRBV24-1 to TRBJ2-3; the D call may be TRBD1 or TRBD2 (5 bases each). With 5 bases removed from V and 0 bases from J, the gap between germline ends came to 11 bases. The CDR3 contains 15 residues. Germline assignment: CDR1 KGHDR and CDR2 SFDVKD. Here the CDR3 DNA reads TGTGCCACCAGTGTCGGGACGTCTAGCACAGATACGCAGTATTTT. This translates into CATSVGTSSTDTQYF.

This clonotype was seen ten or more times. V is TRBV7-6 and J is TRBJ2-5; 7 bases are shared with TRBD2. Per germline, CDR1 SGHVS and CDR2 FNYEAQ. The CDR3 extends over 15 amino acids. V was pared by 4 bases and J by 2 bases, with 7 bases of the junction left unmatched. CDR3 sequence: CASSSSAGVQETQYF. CDR3 DNA: TGTGCCAGCAGCTCCTCGGCGGGGGTACAAGAGACCCAGTACTTC.

V and J are TRBV5-5 and TRBJ2-4; no firm D call. Germline V lookup: CDR1 SGHKS, CDR2 YYEKEE (reference sequence). This CDR3 spans 16 amino acids. V dropped 0 bases and J dropped 4 bases, with 14 bases sitting between them. CDR3 DNA sequence: TGTGCCAGCAGCTTGGACCCCAGAGGATTGAAAAACATTCAGTACTTC. Amino acids: CASSLDPRGLKNIQYF.